The 6 T cell receptor beta chains given below trace back to one sample, sequenced in a study of beta chain features in type 1 diabetes. General study points: All four CD4+ subsets of Type 1 diabetes patients contained TCRB CDR3s that were moderately but significantly shorter.

What these receptors recognize is not known. The investigators reverse transcribed all of the isolated RNA, so they sequenced expressed TCRB transcripts. The repertoire was sequenced with immunoSEQ multiplex PCR; TCRdb's copy has only in-frame clones and lacks some. This table holds 200,000 to 300,000 clones, 9.5% to 13% found once. Sequencing used naive CD4+ T cells from blood. The receptors shown here come from a man aged 25-45 years with type 1 diabetes.

The chain couples TRBV7-2 to TRBJ2-2; a weak D match, TRBD2 (6 bases). The CDR3 consists of 14 residues. Germline V gene lookup returns CDR1 SGHTA and CDR2 FQGNSA. V was shortened by 0 bases and J by 5 bases, with 7 bases between the two germline ends. As DNA, the CDR3 is TGTGCCAGCAGCTTAGCCGGGAGAACCGGGGAGCTGTTTTTT. Translating gives CASSLAGRTGELFF.

This clone has more than one count but fewer than ten. The chain links TRBV29-1 to TRBJ2-7; the D is unclear. CDR3 length: 11 residues. CDR1 is SQVTM, CDR2 ANQGSEA, per germline. Trimming took off 4 bases at V and 3 bases at J, with 7 bases between the two ends. CDR3 in amino acids: CSVARGYEQYF. The CDR3 DNA reads TGCAGCGTTGCACGAGGCTACGAGCAGTACTTC.

V gene TRBV9 combines with J gene TRBJ1-1; 7 nucleotides line up with TRBD1. Germline values: CDR1 SGDLS, CDR2 YYNGEE. Trimming cost V 2 bases and J 5 bases; bases outside gene matches: 6. This CDR3 contains 14 residues. This chain's CDR3 is CASSVIDRVTEAFF. CDR3 DNA: TGTGCCAGCAGCGTTATAGACAGGGTAACTGAAGCTTTCTTT.

The rearrangement uses TRBV19 and TRBJ2-3, with 7 bases matching TRBD1. Germline trimming cut 7 bases from V and 2 bases from J; bases unmatched to any gene: 9. The germline V gene encodes CDR1 LNHDA and CDR2 SQIVND (reference sequence). This CDR3 has 15 amino acids. CDR3 coding DNA: TGTGCCAGTAAGAATCCGGGACAGCTCACAGATACGCAGTATTTT. Its translation is CASKNPGQLTDTQYF. Full variable domain (outside the CDR3, taken from reference TRBV19 and TRBJ2-3): DGGITQSPKYLFRKEGQNVTLSCEQNLNHDAMYWYRQDPGQGLRLIYYSQIVNDFQKGDIAEGYSVSREKKESFPLTVTSAQKNPTAFYLCASKNPGQLTDTQYFGPGTRLTVL.

V usage is TRBV9 and J usage is TRBJ2-2; 7 bases are a match to TRBD1. Germline V gene lookup returns CDR1 SGDLS and CDR2 YYNGEE. The J segment lost 0 bases and the V segment lost 4 bases, leaving 3 bases of the junction unmatched. This CDR3 region has 15 residues. The CDR3 DNA reads as TGTGCCAGCAGCCCTAGGGGGCCGAACACCGGGGAGCTGTTTTTT. This translates into CASSPRGPNTGELFF.

The chain carries TRBV7-9 and TRBJ1-2, with TRBD1 matching over 7 bases. Germline V gene data show CDR1 as SEHNR and CDR2 as FQNEAQ (reference sequence). The CDR3 is made up of 14 amino acids. V was clipped by 5 bases and J by 4 bases; unmatched bases: 7. The CDR3 region has the DNA TGTGCCAGCAGCAACACAACAGGGGTCTATGGCTACACCTTC. Amino acids: CASSNTTGVYGYTF. The full variable domain, rest sourced from reference TRBV7-9 and TRBJ1-2, is DTGVSQNPRHKITKRGQNVTFRCDPISEHNRLYWYRQTLGQGPEFLTYFQNEAQLEKSRLLSDRFSAERPKGSFSTLEIQRTEQGDSAMYLCASSNTTGVYGYTFGSGTRLTVV.